These 22 T cell receptor beta chains originate from one sample sequenced in a study of shared clonotypes between healthy human individuals. Produced via immunoSEQ multiplex PCR; TCRdb's table is partial and in-frame only. The repertoire holds about 2,500,000 clones, with over 85% as singletons. The specimen was naive CD4+ T cells sorted from blood. Subset of the sample: CD45RA+ positively selected. The receptors derive from a man aged 18-30 years in good health.

The chain combines TRBV5-5 with TRBJ1-3; D call uncertain. The germline V and J ends were trimmed by 0 bases and 0 bases, with 13 bases remaining between them. Germline CDR1 and CDR2: SGHKS and YYEKEE (reference sequence). This CDR3 has 17 amino acids. The CDR3: CASSLVSPSISGNTIYF. In DNA form, the CDR3 reads TGTGCCAGCAGCTTGGTCTCACCGTCAATCTCTGGAAACACCATATATTTT.

This rearrangement joins TRBV5-1 to TRBJ2-2, with a weak D call TRBD1 (6 bases). V was cut by 4 bases and J by 1 base, with 11 bases left in between. Germline loops: CDR1 SGHRS, CDR2 YFSETQ. The CDR3 is 15 residues long. CDR3 sequence reads: CASSLGHVNTGELFF. CDR3 in DNA: TGCGCCAGCAGCCTGGGACACGTGAACACCGGGGAGCTGTTTTTT.

The chain carries TRBV5-1 and TRBJ2-5, with TRBD1 identical over 7 bases. The CDR3 has 15 amino acids. From germline, CDR1 is SGHRS and CDR2 YFSETQ. V lost 4 bases to trimming and J lost 7 bases; unmatched junction nucleotides: 13. The CDR3 here is CASSLGGGGYGTQYF. In DNA, the CDR3 is TGCGCCAGCAGCCTAGGGGGCGGAGGATATGGGACCCAGTACTTC.

The rearrangement joins TRBV7-9 to TRBJ2-2; no firm D call. Germline V gene data show CDR1 as SEHNR and CDR2 as FQNEAQ (reference sequence). V gave up 1 base and J gave up 3 bases, with 15 bases separating them. There are 17 residues in the CDR3. CDR3 loop: CASSLDRYIQYTGELFF. The CDR3 DNA reads TGTGCCAGCAGCTTAGACCGTTATATCCAGTACACCGGGGAGCTGTTTTTT. Supplemented by reference TRBV7-9 and TRBJ2-2, the full variable domain reads DTGVSQNPRHKITKRGQNVTFRCDPISEHNRLYWYRQTLGQGPEFLTYFQNEAQLEKSRLLSDRFSAERPKGSFSTLEIQRTEQGDSAMYLCASSLDRYIQYTGELFFGEGSRLTVL.

Comment on this clone: Within the sample, other DNA sequences also encode this same CDR3. The chain joins TRBV10-3 to TRBJ2-7; D may be TRBD1 (6 bases). Germline V gene lookup returns CDR1 ENHRY and CDR2 SYGVKD. The CDR3 length is 13 residues. Trimming took off 4 bases at V and 0 bases at J, with 7 bases between the two ends. The CDR3 loop is CAISGTASYEQYF. In DNA, the CDR3 is TGTGCCATCAGTGGGACAGCCTCCTACGAGCAGTACTTC.

This rearrangement joins TRBV10-1 to TRBJ2-7; 9 bases map to TRBD1. The length of the CDR3 is 16 residues. Germline V gives CDR1 WNHNN, CDR2 SYGVQD (reference sequence). Trimming cost V 4 bases and J 6 bases; bases outside gene matches: 13. The chain's CDR3 is CASSALPPGQGGEQYF. CDR3 bases: TGCGCCAGCAGTGCCCTCCCACCGGGACAGGGTGGCGAGCAGTACTTC.

The chain employs TRBV19 and TRBJ2-3; D call uncertain. This CDR3 comprises 13 residues. Germline CDR1 LNHDA, CDR2 SQIVND (reference sequence). V shed 6 bases and J shed 2 bases, with 9 bases lying between them. CDR3 DNA: TGTGCCAGTAGACCTGACAACACAGATACGCAGTATTTT. It yields the protein CASRPDNTDTQYF.

The chain links TRBV6-6 to TRBJ2-7; 7 nucleotides match TRBD1. This CDR3 comprises 15 residues. Germline V gene data show CDR1 as MNHNY and CDR2 as SVGAGI (reference sequence). With 6 bases clipped from V and 4 bases from J, the junction kept 12 bases outside the gene matches. CDR3 DNA: TGTGCCAGCAGGGGAAATAGACAGGGAAAGTACGAGCAGTACTTC. The encoded protein is CASRGNRQGKYEQYF.

This sequence joins TRBV2 and TRBJ1-2; D gene unclear. Germline loops: CDR1 SNHLY, CDR2 FYNNEI. The V end was cut by 9 bases, the J end by 1 base, with 9 bases between. CDR3 length: 12 amino acids. DNA for the CDR3: TGTGCCAGTCTCCGGGTTAACTATGGCTACACCTTC. It specifies CASLRVNYGYTF.

This chain connects TRBV11-2 to TRBJ2-7; the D is unclear. The CDR3 length is 12 residues. V was pared by 5 bases and J by 2 bases, with 7 bases between. The germline V gene encodes CDR1 SGHAT and CDR2 FQNNGV. The CDR3 DNA reads as TGTGCCAGCAGCAACATACCCTACGAGCAGTACTTC. Its translation: CASSNIPYEQYF.

The chain joins TRBV10-1 to TRBJ2-5; TRBD1 matches at 7 bases. This CDR3 has 16 amino acids. Trimming at V came to 0 bases and at J to 5 bases, leaving 9 bases not matched to a gene. Germline V gives CDR1 WNHNN, CDR2 SYGVQD (reference sequence). CDR3 sequence reads: CASSESGRGLVETQYF. In nucleotides, the CDR3 is TGCGCCAGCAGTGAGTCTGGAAGGGGGCTAGTGGAGACCCAGTACTTC.

Of note for this clone: Other DNA sequences within the sample encode an identical CDR3. The chain carries TRBV6-1 and TRBJ2-7, with a weak D call TRBD1 (5 bases). Germline values: CDR1 MNHNS, CDR2 SASEGT. The CDR3 is made up of 13 amino acids. V was shortened by 1 base and J by 2 bases, with 6 bases between the two germline ends. CDR3 in amino acids: CASSEVGPYEQYF. The CDR3 DNA is TGTGCCAGCAGTGAAGTGGGGCCCTACGAGCAGTACTTC.

The chain combines TRBV30 with TRBJ1-5; possibly TRBD1 for D (5 bases). V lost 5 bases and J lost 1, with 9 bases in between. CDR3 length equals 13 residues. The germline gives CDR1 GTSNPN, CDR2 SVGIG (reference sequence). CDR3 in amino acids: CAWAQGSNQPQHF. The CDR3 DNA reads as TGTGCCTGGGCTCAGGGCAGCAATCAGCCCCAGCATTTT.

The rearrangement uses TRBV5-6 and TRBJ1-3; TRBD1 aligns across 7 bases. V dropped 4 bases and J dropped 2; count of bases not matched to a gene: 6. From germline, CDR1 is SGHDT and CDR2 YYEEEE. This CDR3 is built from 15 residues. CDR3 protein: CASSQSDRTGNTIYF. The CDR3 coding sequence is TGTGCCAGCAGCCAATCGGACAGGACTGGAAACACCATATATTTT.

This rearrangement joins TRBV28 to TRBJ1-2; tentative D call: TRBD1 (5 bases). The V and J ends lost 5 bases and 4 bases respectively, with 14 bases between them. Germline V gene data show CDR1 as MDHEN and CDR2 as SYDVKM. The CDR3 extends over 14 amino acids. The CDR3 DNA reads as TGTGCCAGCAGTACCCAGGACATGATCTATGGCTACACCTTC. Its protein product is CASSTQDMIYGYTF.

This chain uses TRBV5-5 with TRBJ2-7; a weak D match, TRBD1 (6 bases). V lost 4 bases and J lost 6, with 23 bases in between. The CDR3 contains 16 residues. The germline CDR1 and CDR2 sequences are SGHKS and YYEKEE (reference sequence). The CDR3 DNA reads as TGTGCCAGCAGCAGCACTCCGGGACATAATCCAGGCGAGCAGTACTTC. It translates to CASSSTPGHNPGEQYF.

V usage is TRBV27 and J usage is TRBJ1-3; no definite D call. Germline values: CDR1 MNHEY, CDR2 SMNVEV (reference sequence). The ends were cut back, 11 bases at V and 3 bases at J, with 17 bases in the middle. The CDR3 is 14 residues long. The CDR3 sequence: CAQRRTKGGNTIYF. Here the CDR3 DNA reads TGTGCCCAGCGTCGAACAAAGGGTGGAAACACCATATATTTT.

On this clone itself: Compared with germline, one end of the junction differs, possibly owing to a read error. The chain carries TRBV7-7 and TRBJ2-2; 7 nucleotides agree with TRBD2. Germline V lookup: CDR1 SSHAT, CDR2 FNYEAQ (reference sequence). The CDR3 runs to 14 residues. The CDR3 nucleotides read TGTGCTAGCAAGACTAGCACGAACACCGGGGAGCTGTTTTTT. Its translation: CASKTSTNTGELFF. Looking up the rest from reference TRBV7-7 and TRBJ2-2 gives the full variable domain: GAGVSQSPRYKVTKRGQDVTLRCDPISSHATLYWYQQALGQGPEFLTYFNYEAQPDKSGLPSDRFSAERPEGSISTLTIQRTEQRDSAMYRCASKTSTNTGELFFGEGSRLTVL.

The chain carries TRBV14 and TRBJ2-7, with D hard to call. The V end was cut by 3 bases, the J end by 7 bases, with 7 bases between. The length of the CDR3 is 11 residues. The germline CDR1 and CDR2 sequences are SGHDN and FVKESK. The CDR3 DNA reads TGTGCCAGCAGCCACACCTGGGAGCAGTACTTC. Protein sequence: CASSHTWEQYF. Full variable domain (missing parts from reference TRBV14 and TRBJ2-7): EAGVTQFPSHSVIEKGQTVTLRCDPISGHDNLYWYRRVMGKEIKFLLHFVKESKQDESGMPNNRFLAERTGGTYSTLKVQPAELEDSGVYFCASSHTWEQYFGPGTRLTVT.

The chain links TRBV18 to TRBJ2-7, with 8 nucleotides matching TRBD2. V gave up 6 bases and J gave up 0 bases; unmatched junction bases: 7. This CDR3 is 15 amino acids long. Germline V lookup: CDR1 KGHSH, CDR2 LQKENI. The DNA of the CDR3 is TGTGCCAGCTCGCCCAGCGGGGGAGCCTCCTACGAGCAGTACTTC. It yields the protein CASSPSGGASYEQYF.

This chain joins TRBV27 and TRBJ2-5; 10 bases line up with TRBD2. The germline CDR1 and CDR2 sequences are MNHEY and SMNVEV (reference sequence). This CDR3 comprises 14 residues. The J segment lost 6 bases and the V segment lost 3 bases, leaving 4 bases of the junction unmatched. CDR3 nucleotide sequence: TGTGCCAGCAGTTTTACTAGCGGGGTAAAGACCCAGTACTTC. The encoded protein is CASSFTSGVKTQYF.

Turning to this clone: The same CDR3 arises from other DNA sequences in this sample as well. The V call is TRBV5-1, the J call TRBJ2-2; D might be TRBD1 or TRBD2, each matching 5 bases. Germline CDR1 SGHRS, CDR2 YFSETQ. Trimming stripped 4 bases from V and 4 bases from J, with 11 bases between. This CDR3 has 14 residues. In nucleotides, the CDR3 is TGCGCCAGCAGCCTCACGGGGACCACCGGGGAGCTGTTTTTT. Encoded protein: CASSLTGTTGELFF.